The T cell receptor beta chain under discussion was sequenced for a study of cytomegalovirus exposure and HLA in healthy donors. The overall study: Early released data comprised around 85 million unique TCRs from HLA-typed donors. Study conclusions and caveats: Association with HLA alleles at 0.05 false discovery rate was found for roughly 17,000 TCR beta sequences in a later analysis.

Remarks on this clone: What it binds is not known.

It was with 60 Vbeta and 13 Jbeta primers that the PCR ran. Original processing methods: Approximately 11 million of the about 80 million unique TCR beta chains counted in a later analysis were shared. The table came from immunoSEQ multiplex PCR; TCRdb's copy has only in-frame clones and leaves some out. D and trimming come from the DNA, and the V and J calls and clone size come from that table. This sample has about 180,000 clones, with 80% found just once. This CDR3 has 13 residues. With 4 bases removed from V and 4 bases from J, the gap between germline ends came to 14 bases. CDR1 SQVTM and CDR2 ANQGSEA come from the germline V gene.

The sequenced sample consisted of PBMCs. The chain has TRBV29-1 and TRBJ2-7; weak D call: TRBD1 (6 bases). This TCR was sampled from a woman in her 30s in good health and CMV-seronegative. The CDR3 DNA is TGCAGCGTTGCTGGGGGCGTCAAGTACGAGCAGTACTTC. Its translation: CSVAGGVKYEQYF.